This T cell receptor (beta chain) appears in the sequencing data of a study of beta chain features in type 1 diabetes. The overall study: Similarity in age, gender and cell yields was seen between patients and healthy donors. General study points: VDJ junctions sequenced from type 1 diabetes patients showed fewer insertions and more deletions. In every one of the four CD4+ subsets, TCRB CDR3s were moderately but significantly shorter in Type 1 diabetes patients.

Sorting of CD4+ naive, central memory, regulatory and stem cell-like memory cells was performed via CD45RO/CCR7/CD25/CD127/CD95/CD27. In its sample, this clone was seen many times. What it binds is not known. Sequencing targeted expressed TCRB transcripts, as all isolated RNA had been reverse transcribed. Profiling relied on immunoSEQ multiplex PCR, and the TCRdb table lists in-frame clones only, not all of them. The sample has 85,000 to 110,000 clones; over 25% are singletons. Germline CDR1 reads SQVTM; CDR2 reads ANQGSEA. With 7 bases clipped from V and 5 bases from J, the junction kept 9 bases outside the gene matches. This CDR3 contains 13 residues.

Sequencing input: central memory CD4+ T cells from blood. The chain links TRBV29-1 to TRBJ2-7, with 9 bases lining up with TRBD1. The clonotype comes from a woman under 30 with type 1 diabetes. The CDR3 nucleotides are TGCAGCGGGGGAACCGGGACAGGGAACGAGCAGTACTTC. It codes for CSGGTGTGNEQYF.